One and the same sample provided the 8 T cell receptor beta chains below, sequenced in a study of CD8 T cells in ankylosing spondylitis. TCRdb reprocessed the 5' RACE reads via MiXCR and lists one record per CDR3 protein. The data show 30,000 to 45,000 distinct CDR3 sequences, around 10% seen once. What was sequenced was synovial fluid, either unsorted or a sorted T cell fraction (not recorded which). Source of these receptors: a male donor with ankylosing spondylitis.

This clonotype was counted a few times. This chain connects TRBV20-1 to TRBJ2-5; D might be TRBD2 (6 bases). CDR3 length: 14 residues. Trimming removed 7 bases at V and 3 bases at J, with 18 bases between. Germline assignment: CDR1 DFQATT and CDR2 SNEGSKA (reference sequence). The CDR3 DNA reads as TGCAGTGAGGTGGGGGGAGGCGTAAAAGAGACCCAGTACTTC. It specifies CSEVGGGVKETQYF.

V and J are TRBV20-1 and TRBJ2-1; D remains ambiguous. Per germline, CDR1 DFQATT and CDR2 SNEGSKA (reference sequence). The CDR3 has 12 residues. Trimming removed 5 bases at V and 5 bases at J, with 10 bases between. CDR3 in DNA: TGCAGTGCTCAGAGTCGGAACAATGAGCAGTTCTTC. It translates to CSAQSRNNEQFF.

This CDR3 is CATSRAGMNTEAFF. The CDR3 DNA follows: TGTGCCACCAGCAGAGCAGGGATGAACACTGAAGCTTTCTTT. The rearrangement uses TRBV15 and TRBJ1-1; D possibly corresponds to TRBD1 (5 bases). The CDR3 is 14 amino acids. CDR1 and CDR2 from the germline V gene are LNHNV and YYDKDF (reference sequence). Deletions cut 1 base from V and 0 bases from J, with 6 bases between.

On this clonotype: This may be a read error, as it is one base from a much larger clone. This chain connects TRBV6-2 or TRBV6-3 to TRBJ2-7, with 8 bases lining up with TRBD2. V lost 5 bases, J lost 5 bases, and 11 bases stayed unmatched. CDR1 is MNHEY, CDR2 SVGEGT, per germline. CDR3 length equals 15 residues. The CDR3 coding sequence is TGTGCCAGCAGTCCCCGCCTAGCGGGCCTCAACGAGCAGTACTTC. Residues: CASSPRLAGLNEQYF.

Many counts were recorded for this clonotype. This chain uses TRBV25-1 with TRBJ2-7; D possibly corresponds to TRBD2 (5 bases). This CDR3 contains 14 residues. The V end was cut by 4 bases, the J end by 2 bases, with 12 bases between. Germline CDR1 reads MGHDK; CDR2 reads SYGVNS. The CDR3 DNA is TGTGCCAGCAGTGTCCGGGGTTCCACCTACGAGCAGTACTTC. It translates to CASSVRGSTYEQYF.

This clonotype has a count of ten or more. V usage is TRBV9 and J usage is TRBJ2-1; D is undetermined. This CDR3 contains 15 residues. The germline gives CDR1 SGDLS, CDR2 YYNGEE. V gave up 0 bases and J gave up 5 bases, with 12 bases separating them. The CDR3 DNA reads as TGTGCCAGCAGCGTAGACCCAAGGACCGACAATGAGCAGTTCTTC. This translates into CASSVDPRTDNEQFF.

At least ten counts were recorded for this clonotype. This chain joins TRBV5-6 and TRBJ2-7; D is ambiguous. V was clipped by 1 base and J by 3 bases, with 5 bases between them. The CDR3 spans 12 residues. Germline V gives CDR1 SGHDT, CDR2 YYEEEE. The CDR3 reads CASSLTFYEQYF. In nucleotides, the CDR3 is TGTGCCAGCAGCTTGACTTTCTACGAGCAGTACTTC.

This chain uses TRBV11-1 with TRBJ2-1; 12 bases agree with TRBD2. J gave up 3 bases and V 5 bases, and 11 bases lay outside the gene matches. CDR1 and CDR2 (germline): SGHAT, FQDESV (reference sequence). The CDR3 has 18 amino acids. The CDR3 here is CASSPSRTSGTDYNEQFF. The CDR3 nucleotides read TGTGCCAGCAGCCCCAGCCGGACTAGCGGGACCGACTACAATGAGCAGTTCTTC.